This T cell receptor (beta chain) was sequenced during a study of graft-versus-host responses after intestinal transplantation. Turning to the study itself: Recipients had transplants, and these were multivisceral, liver-intestinal, or isolated intestinal. Anti-thymocyte globulin induction was given to all recipients, followed by tacrolimus and steroids for three to four years.

Overall study findings and caveats: Individuals who had graft-donor T cell macrochimerism had allografts that showed high graft-versus-host to host-versus-graft clonal ratios.

Libraries were prepared by immunoSEQ multiplex PCR; TCRdb keeps only in-frame clonotypes and omits some of them. Of approximately 85,000 clones in the sample, about 91% were seen once. To note about this clone: Its antigen is still unknown.

The CDR3 extends over 12 amino acids. In germline, CDR1 is MRHNA, CDR2 SNTAGT. Trimming shortened V by 5 bases and J by 2 bases, and 5 bases separated the two germline ends. This receptor was taken from a human donor who was the organ donor for an intestinal transplant. Sequencing used unstimulated CD8+ T cells sorted from spleen or lymph node cells, obtained before transplant. The chain has TRBV6-4 and TRBJ2-3; D not resolved. The CDR3 is CASSLPTDTQYF. CDR3 DNA sequence: TGTGCCAGCAGTCTCCCCACAGATACGCAGTATTTT.